The 23 T cell receptor beta chains below come from one sample, sequenced in a study of blood T cells in healthy people across ages. Through a sample-barcoded 5' primer and a J-beta primer mix, a second PCR was run for about 7 to 12 cycles. TCRdb re-called the 5' RACE reads with MiXCR, one entry per CDR3 protein. Of roughly 1 million distinct CDR3 sequences in the sample, 20% to 25% were seen once. These same data were also listed under a study on T cells of mothers and their children.

Material: blood. Receptors were obtained from a girl under 10 years old in good health.

The chain links TRBV7-9 to TRBJ2-5; 8 positions agree with TRBD1. The germline CDR1 and CDR2 sequences are SEHNR and FQNEAQ (reference sequence). This CDR3 contains 14 residues. The trim removed 3 bases at V and 4 bases at J, leaving 4 bases unmatched. As DNA, the CDR3 is TGTGCCAGCAGCTTCCTGACAGGGGCAGAGACCCAGTACTTC. This sequence encodes CASSFLTGAETQYF.

The V and J genes are TRBV20-1 and TRBJ2-5; D might be TRBD2 (5 bases). Germline loops: CDR1 DFQATT, CDR2 SNEGSKA (reference sequence). The germline V and J ends were trimmed by 4 bases and 12 bases, with 12 bases remaining between them. This CDR3 comprises 10 residues. The CDR3 bases are TGCAGTGCTATGGGAGATAGCGAGTACTTC. It codes for CSAMGDSEYF.

In regard to this clonotype: The junction and the germline gene differ at one end; a read error may be behind it. V gene TRBV7-9 combines with J gene TRBJ2-7; 8 bases map to TRBD2. CDR1 and CDR2 (germline): SEHNR, FQNEAQ (reference sequence). The CDR3 is made up of 11 amino acids. CDR3 coding DNA: TGTGCCAGCAGCTTTCTAGCGGGTCCCTCCTTC. It yields the protein CASSFLAGPSF.

This clonotype was observed a few times. The chain recombines TRBV7-3 with TRBJ2-2, with D possibly TRBD1 on 6 matching bases. The CDR3 extends over 16 amino acids. Germline loops: CDR1 SGHTA, CDR2 FQGTGA. V was pared by 5 bases and J by 6 bases, with 19 bases between. CDR3 loop: CASSATLNRDAGELFF. The CDR3 DNA reads TGTGCCAGCAGCGCAACCCTAAACAGGGACGCCGGGGAGCTGTTTTTT. Variable domain in full (rest from reference TRBV7-3 and TRBJ2-2): GAGVSQTPSNKVTEKGKYVELRCDPISGHTALYWYRQSLGQGPEFLIYFQGTGAADDSGLPNDRFFAVRPEGSVSTLKIQRTERGDSAVYLCASSATLNRDAGELFFGEGSRLTVL.

This clonotype was observed a handful of times. J is TRBJ2-5 and V is TRBV20-1; possibly TRBD2 for D (9 bases). Near its end, the DNA agrees better with TRBJ2-7, so the J call may be wrong. The CDR3 covers 19 residues. Germline values: CDR1 DFQATT, CDR2 SNEGSKA (reference sequence). The CDR3: CSARTAGGQREDPWYEQYF. CDR3 DNA sequence: TGCAGTGCTAGGACCGCAGGGGGCCAGCGGGAGGACCCGTGGTACGAGCAGTACTTC.

The chain is built from TRBV2 and TRBJ1-4, with TRBD1 as a possible D gene (5 bases). This CDR3 has 16 amino acids. Germline values: CDR1 SNHLY, CDR2 FYNNEI. V was trimmed by 6 bases and J by 5 bases, leaving 19 bases between them. The CDR3 DNA reads as TGTGCCAGCAGACCCCCGGGGGGGGGAAGGAATGAAAAACTGTTTTTT. Translating gives CASRPPGGGRNEKLFF.

This clonotype turned up a few times. The chain employs TRBV12-3 or TRBV12-4 and TRBJ2-7; maybe TRBD1 (6 bases). Trimming left V 9 bases short and J 5 bases short, with 14 bases between. The CDR3 runs 12 residues. The CDR3 region is CASTTGDNEQYF. For the CDR3, the DNA is TGTGCCAGTACGACAGGAGATAACGAGCAGTACTTC.

The chain has TRBV3-1 and TRBJ2-1, with 7 bases fitting TRBD2. The DNA matches TRBJ2-7 better at its end, which makes the J call doubtful. There are 15 residues in the CDR3. CDR1 and CDR2 (germline): LGHDT, YNNKEL (reference sequence). CDR3 bases: TGTGCCAGCAGCCAAGAGTGGGACTACGACTACGAGCAGTACTTC. This sequence encodes CASSQEWDYDYEQYF.

The chain joins TRBV3-1 to TRBJ1-5; maybe TRBD1 (6 bases). The CDR3 is made up of 16 amino acids. Deletions cut 5 bases from V and 9 bases from J, with 23 bases between. Germline V gives CDR1 LGHDT, CDR2 YNNKEL (reference sequence). In DNA, the CDR3 is TGTGCCAGCAGCGGGGAACAGGGCCGGGTGGTTGCGCCCCAGCATTTT. Translating gives CASSGEQGRVVAPQHF.

The chain carries TRBV29-1 and TRBJ2-7; D possibly corresponds to TRBD2 (5 bases). Trimming stripped 5 bases from V and 5 bases from J, with 10 bases between. The CDR3 is 11 amino acids. Germline values: CDR1 SQVTM, CDR2 ANQGSEA. The CDR3 loop is CSVRSGNEQYF. CDR3 nucleotides: TGCAGCGTTAGGAGCGGAAACGAGCAGTACTTC.

The chain is built from TRBV2 and TRBJ2-5; D is ambiguous. The J call may be wrong; the DNA end is better matched by TRBJ2-7. The V gene's germline CDR1 is SNHLY and CDR2 FYNNEI. This CDR3 has 11 residues. The CDR3 DNA reads TGTGCCAGCGCACCACTTCACGAGCAGTACTTC. Its protein product is CASAPLHEQYF.

This clonotype was picked up a small number of times. The rearrangement joins TRBV24-1 to TRBJ2-5; D gene uncertain. Gene TRBJ2-1 matches the end of the DNA better, so the J call may be wrong. This CDR3 spans 13 amino acids. Germline V gives CDR1 KGHDR, CDR2 SFDVKD. CDR3 in amino acids: CATSRSWSDEQFF. In nucleotides, the CDR3 is TGTGCCACCAGTCGATCCTGGTCGGATGAGCAGTTCTTC.

V is TRBV4-2 and J is TRBJ1-5; D gene ambiguous. This CDR3 has 15 amino acids. Trimming took off 0 bases at V and 3 bases at J, with 9 bases between the two ends. Germline values: CDR1 LGHNA, CDR2 YNFKEQ. The CDR3 DNA is TGTGCCAGCAGCCAAGATATAGGGAACAATCAGCCCCAGCATTTT. As protein: CASSQDIGNNQPQHF.

This CDR3 reads CASSYGLGRGDEQFF. Here the CDR3 DNA reads TGCGCCAGCAGCTACGGACTAGGAAGAGGGGATGAGCAGTTCTTC. The chain is built from TRBV5-1 and TRBJ2-1; TRBD2 agrees at 7 bases. Per the germline V gene, CDR1 is SGHRS and CDR2 is YFSETQ. V trimming: 3 bases; J trimming: 8 bases; junction bases outside the gene matches: 11. The CDR3 contains 15 residues.

There are a few counts of this clonotype. V is TRBV4-1 and J is TRBJ2-1; TRBD1 might be the D (6 bases). V lost 9 bases and J lost 2, with 17 bases in between. Per the germline V gene, CDR1 is MGHRA and CDR2 is YSYEKL. The CDR3 is 15 amino acids. The CDR3 reads CASRTVQGTYNEQFF. The CDR3 DNA reads TGCGCCAGTAGAACCGTCCAGGGGACCTACAATGAGCAGTTCTTC.

This clonotype was counted between two and nine times. V is TRBV27 and J is TRBJ1-6; possibly TRBD1 for D (6 bases). Germline V CDR1 and CDR2: MNHEY, SMNVEV (reference sequence). The CDR3 runs to 13 residues. Trimming cost V 9 bases and J 10 bases, with 16 bases left between them. This CDR3 reads CASGAQGPSPLHF. As DNA, the CDR3 is TGTGCCAGTGGGGCACAGGGTCCATCACCCCTCCACTTT.

This clonotype was observed a few times. The chain uses TRBV3-1 and TRBJ2-1, with 9 bases fitting TRBD1. The CDR3 length is 17 residues. Trimming cost V 1 base and J 7 bases; bases outside gene matches: 11. Germline V gene sequence: CDR1 LGHDT, CDR2 YNNKEL (reference sequence). DNA of the CDR3: TGTGCCAGCAGCCAAGGCTCGTGGGGACAGGGCAAGAATGAGCAGTTCTTC. It is translated as CASSQGSWGQGKNEQFF.

This clonotype was picked up a small number of times. This chain joins TRBV12-5 and TRBJ2-7; D remains ambiguous. The length of the CDR3 is 12 residues. With 5 bases removed from V and 3 bases from J, the gap between germline ends came to 8 bases. Germline V CDR1 and CDR2: LGHNT, FRNRAP. CDR3 region: CASGLYSYEQYF. CDR3 sequence (DNA): TGTGCTAGTGGTCTATACAGCTACGAGCAGTACTTC.

The rearrangement uses TRBV7-9 and TRBJ2-5; 9 bases map to TRBD1. With V trimmed by 7 bases and J by 9 bases, 27 bases remained unmatched. The CDR3 loop spans 19 amino acids. Germline CDR1 SEHNR, CDR2 FQNEAQ (reference sequence). This chain's CDR3 is CASIHFGPQGQGVRGPQYF. Written as DNA, the CDR3 is TGTGCCAGCATCCATTTTGGACCCCAGGGACAGGGTGTACGAGGACCCCAGTACTTC.

The chain combines TRBV15 with TRBJ2-4; the D gene is possibly TRBD2 (5 bases). The CDR3 has 17 residues. From germline, CDR1 is LNHNV and CDR2 YYDKDF (reference sequence). With 4 bases removed from V and 2 bases from J, the gap between germline ends came to 18 bases. The CDR3 sequence is CATSNPHSGIPKNIQYF. Here the CDR3 DNA reads TGTGCCACCAGCAACCCCCATTCCGGGATACCCAAAAACATTCAGTACTTC.

This chain uses TRBV24-1 with TRBJ2-1, with D uncertain. Germline CDR1 KGHDR, CDR2 SFDVKD. With 0 bases removed from V and 2 bases from J, the gap between germline ends came to 13 bases. This CDR3 is 17 amino acids long. Here the CDR3 reads CATSDLPSTKTYNEQFF. CDR3 bases: TGTGCCACCAGTGATTTGCCATCGACAAAGACCTACAATGAGCAGTTCTTC.

This clonotype was observed a handful of times. The CDR3 DNA follows: TGTGCCAGCAGTGAAGTCGCAACTACAGATACGCAGTATTTT. It is translated as CASSEVATTDTQYF. The chain is built from TRBV2 and TRBJ2-3; the D is unclear. CDR1 SNHLY and CDR2 FYNNEI come from the germline V gene. Trimming left V 1 base short and J 3 bases short, with 8 bases between. This CDR3 is built from 14 residues.

This clonotype has only a few counts. This CDR3 is CASSQELRRWETEAFF. CDR3 DNA sequence: TGCGCCAGCAGCCAAGAATTAAGGCGGTGGGAAACTGAAGCTTTCTTT. The gene calls are TRBV4-3 and TRBJ1-1; D is ambiguous. The CDR3 consists of 16 residues. V dropped 0 bases and J dropped 5 bases, with 16 bases sitting between them. Germline loops: CDR1 LGHNA, CDR2 YSLEER.